A single T cell receptor beta chain is shown here with its context. Its matching antigen is unknown. PCR used 60 Vbeta primers and 13 Jbeta primers. The method was immunoSEQ multiplex PCR; TCRdb's version includes in-frame clones alone and lacks a portion of them. The profile shows around 200,000 clones, around 74% of them singletons. This entry comes from a study of cytomegalovirus exposure and HLA in healthy donors. The study, taken as a whole, reports: Cytomegalovirus association was listed for 150 or so TCR beta chains. Further analysis, carried out later, found HLA-associated TCR beta chains more clonally expanded than equally common other chains.

Germline CDR1 SGHVS, CDR2 FNYEAQ. The V gene end was trimmed by 5 bases and the J gene end by 4 bases; junction bases not matched to a gene: 5. The CDR3 covers 13 residues. This chain connects TRBV7-6 to TRBJ2-7; 7 bases align to TRBD1. This TCR came from a female donor in good health and CMV-seronegative. Sequencing was performed on PBMCs. The CDR3 DNA sequence: TGTGCCAGCAGCCGAGCACAGGGGTACGAGCAGTACTTC. It is translated as CASSRAQGYEQYF.